One T cell receptor (beta chain) is described in this entry. This sample was included in a study of blood T cells in healthy people across ages. A second PCR of roughly 7 to 11 cycles used a sample-barcoded 5' primer and a J-beta primer mix. MiXCR was run by TCRdb on the 5' RACE reads, yielding one entry per CDR3 protein. The repertoire includes over 500,000 distinct CDR3 sequences, about 51% of them detected once, and roughly 14% sits in the top ten. All donors came from Russia, were Caucasian and healthy, and spanned ages roughly 6 to 100. The CDR3 length is 16 residues. Trimming took off 0 bases at V and 3 bases at J, with 12 bases between the two ends. Germline CDR1 is ENHRY and CDR2 is SYGVKD.

The rearrangement joins TRBV10-3 to TRBJ2-1; TRBD2 might be the D (6 bases). The source is a woman over 75 in good health. Material for sequencing was blood. CDR3 coding DNA: TGTGCCATCAGTGAGTCGATGGTAGCGGACTACAATGAGCAGTTCTTC. Translating gives CAISESMVADYNEQFF.